The source of this T cell receptor beta chain is a study of cytomegalovirus exposure and HLA in healthy donors (dated by TCRdb to about 2017). Turning to the overall study: According to an earlier analysis of 450 to 650 of the donors, about 179 million T cells yielded 90 million to 130 million unique TCR beta sequences and approximately 300 Gb of sequence data. An early release covering 500 to 750 HLA-typed donors comprised about 310 gigabases of sequencing data and around 80 million unique TCR sequences. Of the roughly 400 genotyped donors, about 84% fell in the genetic ancestry cluster associated with self-reported Caucasian donors. The aim of the study was to test whether cataloging public T cell receptors could identify signatures of past pathogen exposure. The study used immunosequencing to profile the T cell repertoires of approximately 640 subjects and linked those repertoires to cytomegalovirus serostatus. In addition to the first cohort of approximately 670 subjects, a separate validation cohort of 120 different subjects was used. To predict cytomegalovirus infection status, the study combined high-throughput TCR immunosequencing, statistical association of individual TCRs with disease status, and machine learning. A later analysis re-analyzed previously published TCR beta repertoires from 600 to 850 donors and added high-resolution HLA genotyping to study TCR occurrence patterns. The later analysis used no new phenotypic data to find candidate immune exposures, relying instead on TCR beta sequences and their occurrence across donors. In an earlier analysis of roughly 600 of the donors, high-throughput TCR beta sequencing was used to judge whether each TCR beta V gene segment behaved as functional or pseudogenic. Donor age, sex, ethnicity and CMV serostatus were compiled together with the repertoire data. A later genetic analysis used genome-wide SNP genotypes for about 65% of the roughly 670 donors, treating that subset as a discovery cohort. Every discovery cohort repertoire had been produced on one sequencing platform. HLA typing covered class I and class II loci at four-digit resolution. The number of donors typed differed by locus, with about 629-630 for A, B, C, DRB1 and DQB1, 522 for DQA1, approximately 580 for DPA1, and 450 to 480 for DPB1. Roughly five DR-DQ haplotypes were handled as single units for association and clustering because linkage in the cohort was strong. Across 398 genotyped donors of the cohort, an average of about 250,000 unique TCR beta nucleotide sequences per donor were sequenced, and roughly 17% of those sequences were non-productive.

Notes on this clone: This receptor's antigen is unknown. No much larger clone exists at a distance of one base, and base qualities are not known.

Results and caveats for the whole study, not just this receptor: Sequencing depth was assumed to be roughly uniform across donors in the presence/absence analyses, though that assumption may not hold. A group of highly shared sequence variants was considered likely to be a technical artifact of the sequencing pipeline. Several of the top co-occurrence clusters appeared to be linked to parvovirus B19, influenza, CMV and Epstein-Barr virus, according to a later analysis. The classifier was reported to diagnose cytomegalovirus status with high specificity and sensitivity in both the original cohort and the validation cohort. For the cohort, immune exposure information was limited to CMV serostatus. In an earlier analysis of about 600 of the donors, most TCR beta V segments appeared in productive rearrangements about 87% or about 30% of the time, broadly matching IMGT annotations. A later genetic analysis reported fewer N-insertions in productive TCRs among donors in an Asian-associated ancestry cluster than the roughly 640-donor mean. The 87-base-pair reads could not distinguish some IMGT-functional V segments, including TRBV6-2 and TRBV6-3, so those segments were excluded. In vitro tests confirmed that three of the cytomegalovirus-associated TCR beta chains recognize cytomegalovirus antigens. It was suggested by the authors that the approach could potentially be generalized to other disease states and immunological phenotypes. The earlier analysis of 587 of the donors excluded some 15 rarely observed V segments, including chromosome 9 orphons, because counts were too low. When HLA alleles, especially DR and DQ, strongly co-occurred, attributing TCR associations to individual alleles was difficult. In a later analysis, the rate of TCR association differed among HLA loci, with DRB1 alleles having the most associated TCRs and HLA-C alleles having the fewest. In the study, some 160 TCR beta chains were listed as associated with cytomegalovirus. A further reported finding was that TCR beta sequences accurately predicted the HLA-A and HLA-B alleles for most subjects in the first cohort. This cohort had only TCR beta chains sequenced, and the lack of alpha or paired-chain data limited which features could be detected. In a later genetic analysis, a missense DCLRE1C variant was associated with V-gene and J-gene trimming of TCR beta chains, and the association was replicated in an independent cohort. Linkage disequilibrium might explain the correlated functional status among segregating V segments, but an unknown experimental factor could not be ruled out. In a later analysis, HLA-associated TCR beta chains were found to be more clonally expanded and to have lower generation probabilities than equally common non-associated chains. Most TCR sequences were seen in very few donors, while some public TCRs were found in many individuals. According to a later analysis, most CMV-associated TCR beta chains appeared to be HLA-restricted, and the HLA associations seemed to be driven largely by CMV exposure. Because some donors lacked HLA typing at each locus, the association tests relied only on the typed subset. In a later analysis, 15,000 to 20,000 TCR beta sequences were associated with specific HLA alleles at a false discovery rate of 0.05.

The cohort comprised 550 to 700 healthy bone marrow donors. Cohort members were all nominally healthy when sampled, although unrecorded immune exposures were likely present. The donor was CMV seropositive and was included in the group of about 290 seropositive cohort members. Each donor provided a peripheral blood sample, and peripheral blood mononuclear cells were used for TCR beta sequencing. Genomic DNA extraction from the blood cell samples was performed with the Qiagen DNeasy Blood Extraction Kit. The library was prepared using the immunoSEQ multiplex PCR assay. A mixture of 60 forward primers for TCR Vbeta segments and 13 reverse primers for TCR Jbeta segments was used in the multiplex PCR. Amplification of the CDR3 region of rearranged TCR beta genes was performed with a multiplex PCR assay on genomic DNA. The Illumina HiSeq System was used to sequence the amplified TCR beta libraries as 87-base-pair reads. On the authors' methods: In a later analysis, 77 million or so unique TCR beta chains were counted across the 500 to 700 repertoires, and roughly 11 million of these chains were shared by at least two donors. To remove PCR and sequencing errors, raw reads were error-corrected and collapsed into unique sequences using a nearest-neighbor algorithm that merged closely related sequences. V, D and J gene segments were assigned by aligning CDR3 sequences to IMGT reference sequences. For a sequence to be retained, a match of at least six nucleotides was required to both a V gene segment and a J gene segment. Rearrangements were classified as productive when the CDR3 lacked stop codons and remained in frame with V and J, and all other rearrangements were classified as non-productive. CDR3 was defined by IMGT convention, running from the second conserved V-encoded cysteine to the conserved J-encoded phenylalanine. The earlier analysis of roughly 590 of the donors excluded sequences that lacked an unambiguous match to a single V gene segment. An earlier analysis of about 590 of the donors classified V segments as functional when productive rearrangements were above 56.7% and as segregating when the standard deviation between donors was above 5%. To diagnose cytomegalovirus status from the catalog of TCR beta chain sequences, a statistical classification framework was built. In a later analysis, V and J genes were assigned by comparing TCR nucleotide sequences against IMGT/GENE-DB human TR gene sequences. A later analysis assigned CDR3 sequences and most-parsimonious VDJ recombination scenarios with the TCRdist pipeline. In a later analysis, each TCR beta chain was defined by its CDR3 amino acid sequence together with its V-gene family, and reads without a unique V-gene family were excluded. A later analysis removed nearly 600 highly shared, low-generation-probability nucleotide sequences to deal with suspected cross-contamination and a sequencing artifact. A later analysis calculated a clonal expansion index for each public chain from normalized within-repertoire ranks of inferred template counts. In a later analysis, generation probabilities were computed using a VDJ recombination model fitted to out-of-frame rearrangements, and the results were checked against IGoR. Hypergeometric tests were used in a later analysis to score TCR-TCR, TCR-HLA and TCR-CMV co-occurrence, with a repertoire-size bias correction applied to the TCR pairs. In a later analysis, false discovery rates were estimated by permuting HLA or CMV assignments 20 times. A later analysis grouped co-occurring TCRs with DBSCAN, adding TCRdist sequence similarity when clustering within HLA-allele-positive subsets. Repertoires with fewer than 30,000 or more than 120,000 public chains, plus five repertoires with anomalous nucleotide sharing, were excluded from co-occurrence clustering. This is the immuneACCESS table as TCRdb keeps it, with only in-frame sequences that have V and J called. A part of the clones is gone; compared with another copy, unresolved V genes explain less than half, and the rest is unexplained. That table supplies the V and J calls and clone size; D and trimming were determined from the DNA. The sample table records 90,000 or so clones; about 80% of these occur just once. Of the sample, around 25% is held by the ten largest clones.

Germline trimming: 6 bases from V, 6 bases from J; junction bases outside gene matches: 4. From cysteine to phenylalanine, the CDR3 is 12 amino acids long. Here the CDR3 DNA is all that survives: 36 bases in frame from base 1. Taken from the germline V gene, the CDR1 and CDR2 loops are KGHSH and LQKENI. The sequenced sample consisted of PBMCs. The chain couples TRBV18 to TRBJ1-1, with 7 bases matching TRBD1. The TCR comes from a woman between 50 and 59 years old in good health and CMV-seropositive. The CDR3 reads CASSSQGPEAFF. DNA sequence: TGTGCCAGCTCGTCACAGGGGCCTGAAGCTTTCTTT.